The clone carrying this T cell receptor (beta chain) was seen at least ten times. The sample belongs to a study of CD8 T cells in ankylosing spondylitis. Preparation of TCR beta libraries was done by quantitative 5'-RACE with molecular barcodes. TCRdb called the 5' RACE reads again in MiXCR, with one record for every CDR3 protein. The sample lists 200,000 to 250,000 distinct CDR3 sequences, approximately 8% occurring once. Germline V gene data show CDR1 as DFQATT and CDR2 as SNEGSKA (reference sequence). This CDR3 has 15 residues. Trimming removed 6 bases at V and 9 bases at J, with 26 bases between. The source material was blood, either unsorted or a sorted T cell fraction (not recorded which). The TCR sequence derives from a female donor with ankylosing spondylitis or in good health (not recorded which). The gene calls are TRBV20-1 and TRBJ2-5; the D call may be TRBD1 or TRBD2 (6 bases each). The CDR3: CSANGGGTGRGAQYF. DNA of the CDR3: TGCAGTGCCAACGGAGGGGGGACGGGCCGAGGGGCCCAGTACTTC.